This TCR beta chain came from a study of T cell repertoires in cytomegalovirus infection. This clonotype showed up just a few times. TCRdb used MiXCR to reprocess the reads, holding one entry per CDR3 protein. This table holds roughly 500,000 distinct CDR3 sequences, over 9% found once. The receptor was derived from a human donor in good health (CMV status not recorded). Some clones in this sample may be carry-over from other donors' samples. The sample consisted of PBMCs.

The CDR3 DNA reads as TGTGCTAGTGCCCAAGCGGGGTCCTACAATGAGCAGTTCTTC. Translation gives CASAQAGSYNEQFF. The chain has TRBV12-5 and TRBJ2-1; the match to TRBD2 covers 7 bases. V lost 7 bases, J lost 1 base, and 4 bases stayed unmatched. Per the germline V gene, CDR1 is LGHNT and CDR2 is FRNRAP. The CDR3 consists of 14 residues.